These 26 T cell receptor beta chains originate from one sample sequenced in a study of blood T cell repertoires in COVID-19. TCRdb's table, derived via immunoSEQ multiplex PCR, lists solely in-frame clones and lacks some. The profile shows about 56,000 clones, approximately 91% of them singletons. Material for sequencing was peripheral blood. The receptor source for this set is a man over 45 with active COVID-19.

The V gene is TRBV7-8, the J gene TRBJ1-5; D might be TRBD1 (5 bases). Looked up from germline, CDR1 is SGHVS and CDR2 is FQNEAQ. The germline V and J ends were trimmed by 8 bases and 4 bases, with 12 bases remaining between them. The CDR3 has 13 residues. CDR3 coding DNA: TGTGCCAGCGTGGGGACTTTGAATCAGCCCCAGCATTTT. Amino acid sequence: CASVGTLNQPQHF.

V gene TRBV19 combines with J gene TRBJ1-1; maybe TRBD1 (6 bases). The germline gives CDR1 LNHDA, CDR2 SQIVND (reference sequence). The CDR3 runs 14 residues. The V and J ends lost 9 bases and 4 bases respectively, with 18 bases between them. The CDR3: CASRGALFGTEAFF. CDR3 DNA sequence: TGTGCCAGCCGGGGGGCCCTATTCGGCACTGAAGCTTTCTTT.

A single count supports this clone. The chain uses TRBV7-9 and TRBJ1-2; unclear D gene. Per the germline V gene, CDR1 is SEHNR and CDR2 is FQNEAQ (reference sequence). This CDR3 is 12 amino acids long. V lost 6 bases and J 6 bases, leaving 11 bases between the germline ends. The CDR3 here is CASRRRTDGYTF. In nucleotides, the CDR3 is TGTGCCAGCAGACGAAGAACGGATGGCTACACCTTC.

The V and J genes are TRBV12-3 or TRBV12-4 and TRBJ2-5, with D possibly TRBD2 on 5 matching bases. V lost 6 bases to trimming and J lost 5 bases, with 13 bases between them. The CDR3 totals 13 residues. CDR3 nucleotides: TGTGCCAGCAGCCAGAGGGTTGGCGAGACCCAGTACTTC. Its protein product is CASSQRVGETQYF.

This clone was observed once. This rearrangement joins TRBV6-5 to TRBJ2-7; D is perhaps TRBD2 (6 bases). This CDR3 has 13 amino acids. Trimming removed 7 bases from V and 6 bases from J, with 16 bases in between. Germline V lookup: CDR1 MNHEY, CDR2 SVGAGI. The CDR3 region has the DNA TGTGCCAGCACTCGGGAGTCAACAGGCGAGCAGTACTTC. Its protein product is CASTRESTGEQYF.

CDR3 residues: CASKELASYNEQFF. The CDR3, as DNA: TGTGCCAGCAAGGAACTAGCGTCCTACAATGAGCAGTTCTTC. This chain connects TRBV2 to TRBJ2-1; 7 nucleotides line up with TRBD2. Germline V gene lookup returns CDR1 SNHLY and CDR2 FYNNEI. The CDR3 spans 14 residues. The V and J ends lost 7 bases and 1 base, in that order; junction bases with no gene match: 4.

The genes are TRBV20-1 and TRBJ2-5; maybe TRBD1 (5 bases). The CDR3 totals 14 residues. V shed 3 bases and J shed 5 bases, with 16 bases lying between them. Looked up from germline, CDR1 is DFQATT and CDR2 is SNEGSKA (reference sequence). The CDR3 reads CSASIGQGHETQYF. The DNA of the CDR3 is TGCAGTGCTAGTATAGGGCAGGGTCACGAGACCCAGTACTTC.

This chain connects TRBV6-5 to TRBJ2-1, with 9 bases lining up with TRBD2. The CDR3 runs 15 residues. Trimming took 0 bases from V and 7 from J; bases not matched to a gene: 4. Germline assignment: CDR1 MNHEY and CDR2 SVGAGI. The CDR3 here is CASSYSAGGFNEQFF. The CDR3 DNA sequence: TGTGCCAGCAGTTACTCGGCGGGGGGGTTTAATGAGCAGTTCTTC.

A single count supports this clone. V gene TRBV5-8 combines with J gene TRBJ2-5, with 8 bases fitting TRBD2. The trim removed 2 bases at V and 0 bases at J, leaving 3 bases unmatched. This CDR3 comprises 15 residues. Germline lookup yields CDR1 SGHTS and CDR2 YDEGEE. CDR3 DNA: TGTGCCAGCAGCTTACTAGCGGTGTACCAAGAGACCCAGTACTTC. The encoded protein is CASSLLAVYQETQYF.

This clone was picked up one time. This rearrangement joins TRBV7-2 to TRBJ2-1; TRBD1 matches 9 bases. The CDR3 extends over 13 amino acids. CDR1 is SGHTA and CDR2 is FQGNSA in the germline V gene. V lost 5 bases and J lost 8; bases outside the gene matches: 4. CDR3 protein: CASSRGQGYEQFF. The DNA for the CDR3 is TGTGCCAGCAGCCGGGGACAGGGCTATGAGCAGTTCTTC.

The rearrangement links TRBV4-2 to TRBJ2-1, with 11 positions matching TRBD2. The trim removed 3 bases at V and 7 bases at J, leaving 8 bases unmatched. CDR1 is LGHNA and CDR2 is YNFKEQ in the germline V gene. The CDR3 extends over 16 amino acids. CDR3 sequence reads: CASSQSPSGGQNEQFF. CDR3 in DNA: TGTGCCAGCAGCCAGTCCCCTAGCGGGGGGCAAAATGAGCAGTTCTTC.

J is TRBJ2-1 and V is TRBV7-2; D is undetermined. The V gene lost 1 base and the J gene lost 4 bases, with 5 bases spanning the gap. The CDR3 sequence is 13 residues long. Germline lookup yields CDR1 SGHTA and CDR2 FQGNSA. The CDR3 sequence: CASSLVQYNEQFF. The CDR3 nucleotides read TGTGCCAGCAGCTTAGTACAGTACAATGAGCAGTTCTTC.

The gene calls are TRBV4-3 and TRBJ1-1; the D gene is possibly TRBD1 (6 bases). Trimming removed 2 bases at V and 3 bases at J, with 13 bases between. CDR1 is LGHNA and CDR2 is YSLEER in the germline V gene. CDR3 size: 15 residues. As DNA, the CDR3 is TGCGCCAGCAGCCAACAAACAGGGATGTACACTGAAGCTTTCTTT. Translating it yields CASSQQTGMYTEAFF.

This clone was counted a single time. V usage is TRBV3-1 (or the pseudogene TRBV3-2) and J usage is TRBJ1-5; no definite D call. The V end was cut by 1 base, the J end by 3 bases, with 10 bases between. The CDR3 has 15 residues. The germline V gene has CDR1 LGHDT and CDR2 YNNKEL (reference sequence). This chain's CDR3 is CASSQGWRLNQPQHF. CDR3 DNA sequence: TGTGCCAGCAGCCAAGGGTGGAGACTCAATCAGCCCCAGCATTTT.

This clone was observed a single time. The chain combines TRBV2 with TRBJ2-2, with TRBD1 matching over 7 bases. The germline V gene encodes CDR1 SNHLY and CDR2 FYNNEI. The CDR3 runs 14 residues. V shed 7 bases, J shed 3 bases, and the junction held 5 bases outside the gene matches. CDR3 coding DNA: TGTGCCAGCATCCGGGACAGTGACACCGGGGAGCTGTTTTTT. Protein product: CASIRDSDTGELFF.

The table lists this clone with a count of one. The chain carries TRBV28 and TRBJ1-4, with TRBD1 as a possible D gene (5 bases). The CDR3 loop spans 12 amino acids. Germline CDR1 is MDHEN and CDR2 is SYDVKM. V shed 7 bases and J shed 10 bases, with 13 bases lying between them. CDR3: CASNRMGRKLFF. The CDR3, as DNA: TGTGCCAGCAACAGGATGGGGCGAAAACTGTTTTTT.

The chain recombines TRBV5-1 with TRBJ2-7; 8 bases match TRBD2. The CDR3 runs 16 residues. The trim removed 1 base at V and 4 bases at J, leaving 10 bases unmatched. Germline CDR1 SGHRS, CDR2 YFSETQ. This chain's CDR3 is CASSLSFFTSGYEQYF. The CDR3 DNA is TGCGCCAGCAGCTTGAGTTTCTTTACTAGCGGATACGAGCAGTACTTC.

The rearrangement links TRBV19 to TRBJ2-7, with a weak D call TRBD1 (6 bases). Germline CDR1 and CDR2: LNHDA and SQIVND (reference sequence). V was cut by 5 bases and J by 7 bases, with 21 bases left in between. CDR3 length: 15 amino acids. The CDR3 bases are TGTGCCAGTAGTGCTAAACAGGGAAGTTTGGGAGAGCAGTACTTC. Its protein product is CASSAKQGSLGEQYF.

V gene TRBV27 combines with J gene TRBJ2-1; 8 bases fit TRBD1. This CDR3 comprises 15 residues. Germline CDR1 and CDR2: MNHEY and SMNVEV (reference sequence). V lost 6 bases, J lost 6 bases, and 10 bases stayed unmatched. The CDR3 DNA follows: TGTGCCAGCAGGGCTGAACCGGACAGGGCCAATGAGCAGTTCTTC. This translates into CASRAEPDRANEQFF.

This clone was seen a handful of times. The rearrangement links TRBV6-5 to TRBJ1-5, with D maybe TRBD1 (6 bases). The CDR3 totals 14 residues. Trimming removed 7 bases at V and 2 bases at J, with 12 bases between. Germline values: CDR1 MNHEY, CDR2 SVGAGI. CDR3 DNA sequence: TGTGCCAGCACGGGGGGCGGCGGCAATCAGCCCCAGCATTTT. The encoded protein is CASTGGGGNQPQHF.

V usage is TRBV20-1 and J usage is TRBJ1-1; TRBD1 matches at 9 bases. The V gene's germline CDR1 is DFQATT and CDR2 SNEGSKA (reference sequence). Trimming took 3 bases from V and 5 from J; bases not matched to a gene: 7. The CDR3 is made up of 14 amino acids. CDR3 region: CSASATGGGTEAFF. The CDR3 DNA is TGCAGTGCTAGTGCGACAGGGGGAGGGACTGAAGCTTTCTTT.

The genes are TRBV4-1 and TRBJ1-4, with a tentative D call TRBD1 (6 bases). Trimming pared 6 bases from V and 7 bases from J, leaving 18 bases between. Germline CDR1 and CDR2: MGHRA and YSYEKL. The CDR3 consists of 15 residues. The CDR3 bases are TGCGCCAGCAGGAACCCCACAGGGAGGGGTGAAAAACTGTTTTTT. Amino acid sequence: CASRNPTGRGEKLFF.

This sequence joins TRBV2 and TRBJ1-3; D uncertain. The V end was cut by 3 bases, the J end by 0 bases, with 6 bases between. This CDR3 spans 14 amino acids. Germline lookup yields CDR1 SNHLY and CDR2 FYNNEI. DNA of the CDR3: TGTGCCAGCAGTGAGCGGAGCTCTGGAAACACCATATATTTT. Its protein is CASSERSSGNTIYF.

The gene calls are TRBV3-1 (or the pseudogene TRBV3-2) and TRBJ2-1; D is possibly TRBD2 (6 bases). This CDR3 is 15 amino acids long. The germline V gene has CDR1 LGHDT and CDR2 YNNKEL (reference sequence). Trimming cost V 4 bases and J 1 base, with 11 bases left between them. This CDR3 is CASSPRGLSYNEQFF. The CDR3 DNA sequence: TGTGCCAGCAGCCCACGGGGGTTATCCTACAATGAGCAGTTCTTC.

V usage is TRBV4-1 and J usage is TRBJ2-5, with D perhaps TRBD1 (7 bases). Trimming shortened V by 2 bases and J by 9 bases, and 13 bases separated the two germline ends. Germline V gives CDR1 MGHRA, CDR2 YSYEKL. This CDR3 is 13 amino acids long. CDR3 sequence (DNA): TGCGCCAGCAGCCAATTTACAGGGGAGGCCCAGTACTTC. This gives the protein CASSQFTGEAQYF.

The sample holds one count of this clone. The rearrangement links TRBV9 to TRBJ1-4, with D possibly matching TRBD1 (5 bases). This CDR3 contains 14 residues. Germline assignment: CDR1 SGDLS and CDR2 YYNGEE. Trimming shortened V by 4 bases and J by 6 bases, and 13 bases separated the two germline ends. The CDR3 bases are TGTGCCAGCAGCCCGCAGGGTGGGTATGAAAAACTGTTTTTT. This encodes CASSPQGGYEKLFF.